This T cell receptor (beta chain) was identified in a study of CD8 T cells in Susac syndrome. Trimming left V 4 bases short and J 7 bases short, with 11 bases between. Germline V gene lookup returns CDR1 MNHEY and CDR2 SVGAGI. The CDR3 has 12 residues. Reverse transcription of 0.5 to 1 ug RNA was performed with random hexamers. TCRdb ran MiXCR on the immunoSEQ multiplex PCR reads and lists one entry per CDR3 protein. Altogether 150,000 or so distinct CDR3 sequences are present, just under 97% being singletons, with the ten largest covering 0.14% to 0.15%. The V call is TRBV6-5, the J call TRBJ2-7; the D is unclear. Sample: CD8+ T cells from PBMCs. The sequence came from a human donor with multiple sclerosis. CDR3 coding DNA: TGTGCCAGCAGTTCACTAACTGCGGAGCAGTACTTC. Amino acids: CASSSLTAEQYF.